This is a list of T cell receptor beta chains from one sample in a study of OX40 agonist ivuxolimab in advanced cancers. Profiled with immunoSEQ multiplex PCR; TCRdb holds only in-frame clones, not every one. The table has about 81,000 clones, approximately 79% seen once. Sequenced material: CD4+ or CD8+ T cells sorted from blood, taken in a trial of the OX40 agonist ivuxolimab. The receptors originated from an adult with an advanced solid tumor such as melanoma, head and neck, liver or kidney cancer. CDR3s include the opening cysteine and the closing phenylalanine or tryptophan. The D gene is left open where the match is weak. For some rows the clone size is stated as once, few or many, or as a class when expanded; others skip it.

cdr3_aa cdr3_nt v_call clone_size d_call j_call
CASRSRDSRGYQPQHF TGTGCCAGCAGATCTCGTGACAGCCGGGGTTATCAGCCCCAGCATTTT TRBV27 few . TRBJ1-5
CASSLLTSYRNEQFF TGCGCCAGCAGCTTGCTGACTAGTTACCGAAATGAGCAGTTCTTC TRBV5-1 . . TRBJ2-1
CASSPPTWEPQHF TGTGCCAGCTCACCACCTACCTGGGAGCCCCAGCATTTT TRBV18 . . TRBJ1-5
CASSLQGASSYEQYF TGTGCCAGCAGCTTGCAAGGGGCGAGCTCCTACGAGCAGTACTTC TRBV5-6 . . TRBJ2-7
CASSQGEIYTEAFF TGTGCCAGCAGCCAAGGAGAGATTTACACTGAAGCTTTCTTT TRBV4-2 . . TRBJ1-1
CASSIAGTGGPEAFF TGTGCCAGTAGTATAGCGGGGACAGGGGGGCCCGAAGCTTTCTTT TRBV19 . TRBD1 TRBJ1-1
CASSLQGNEQFF TGTGCCAGCAGCCTTCAGGGCAATGAGCAGTTCTTC TRBV7-9 few . TRBJ2-1
CASSYSDIQYF TGTGCCAGCAGTTACTCGGACATTCAGTACTTC TRBV6-6 . . TRBJ2-4
CAWMSDGYSEAFF TGTGCCTGGATGTCAGACGGTTATTCTGAAGCTTTCTTT TRBV30 . . TRBJ1-1
CASSQDPAGLGDEQFF TGCGCCAGCAGCCAAGATCCAGCGGGACTCGGCGATGAGCAGTTCTTC TRBV4-3 once TRBD2 TRBJ2-1
CASSAFSSGGEDEQFF TGTGCCAGCAGCGCGTTCTCTAGCGGGGGGGAGGATGAGCAGTTCTTC TRBV11-2 once TRBD2 TRBJ2-1
CASNGGGTGELFF TGTGCCAGCAATGGGGGCGGGACCGGGGAGCTGTTTTTT TRBV6-1 once . TRBJ2-2